The T cell receptor beta chain under discussion was sequenced for a study of tumor-infiltrating lymphocytes in primary liver carcinoma. On the study more broadly: Each participant had primary liver carcinoma, and surgical resection was the treatment. Samples returned roughly 3.65 to 7.5 million productive TCRbeta reads, a yield that was similar across tissue types. Findings of the study overall: Blood trailed tumors significantly in top-250-clone fraction (p = 0.039).

Germline DNA was also extracted, and blood RNA was taken from unsorted whole blood. There are a few counts of this clonotype. Its antigen remains unknown. A constant-region primer primed TCR beta cDNA synthesis from 400 to 550 ng of total RNA. Investigators got TCR beta libraries out of three nested multiplex PCR rounds, done with slightly modified ARM-PCR. TCRdb processed the multiplex PCR reads anew with MiXCR; each CDR3 protein has one entry. The sample holds roughly 180,000 distinct CDR3 sequences; around 60% are singletons and the top ten take around 68%. This clonotype was sampled from a man aged 40-55 years with primary liver carcinoma and hepatitis B virus infection. The sequencing input was peripheral blood.

CDR3 DNA sequence: TGTGCCAGCAGTTTTGGGAACCACAGCAATCAGCCCCAGCATTTT. This codes for CASSFGNHSNQPQHF. The rearrangement uses TRBV12-3 or TRBV12-4 and TRBJ1-5; D gene unclear. The CDR3 has 15 residues. V shed 3 bases and J shed 1 base, with 10 bases lying between them.